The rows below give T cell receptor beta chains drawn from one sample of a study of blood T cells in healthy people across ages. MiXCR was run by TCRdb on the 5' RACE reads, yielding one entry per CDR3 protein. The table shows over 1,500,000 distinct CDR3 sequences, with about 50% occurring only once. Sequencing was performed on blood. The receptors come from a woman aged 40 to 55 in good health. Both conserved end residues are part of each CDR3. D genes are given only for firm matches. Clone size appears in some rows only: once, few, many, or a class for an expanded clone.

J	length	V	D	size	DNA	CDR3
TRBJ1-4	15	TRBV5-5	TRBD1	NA	TGTGCCAGCAGCTTTGTTGTGGACAGGGGAGAAAAACTGTTTTTT	CASSFVVDRGEKLFF
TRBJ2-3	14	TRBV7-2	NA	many	TGTGCCAGCAGCTCACAGAGACTCACAGATACGCAGTATTTT	CASSSQRLTDTQYF
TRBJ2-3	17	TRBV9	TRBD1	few	TGTGCCAGCAGCGTACCAAGGACAGGGGGCGGGTCAGATACGCAGTATTTT	CASSVPRTGGGSDTQYF
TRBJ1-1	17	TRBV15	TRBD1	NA	TGTGCCACCAGCAGAGGGCCAGGGGGCGCCTGGAACACTGAAGCTTTCTTT	CATSRGPGGAWNTEAFF
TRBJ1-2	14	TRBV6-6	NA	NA	TGTGCCAGCAGTCAGGGATTCGCTAACTATGGCTACACCTTC	CASSQGFANYGYTF
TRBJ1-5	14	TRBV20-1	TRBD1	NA	TGCAGTGCAATCGGGGACAGTCGCAATCAGCCCCAGCATTTT	CSAIGDSRNQPQHF
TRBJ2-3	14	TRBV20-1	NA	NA	TGCAGTGCTAGCGAGGTAACTAGCACAGATACGCAGTATTTT	CSASEVTSTDTQYF
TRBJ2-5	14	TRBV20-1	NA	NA	TGCAGTGCCCCCGACAGGTCAACCTACAATGAGCAGTACTTC	CSAPDRSTYNEQYF
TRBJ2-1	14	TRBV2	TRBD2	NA	TGTGCCACGATTGAGCGGGGTTTCTACAATGAGCAGTTCTTC	CATIERGFYNEQFF
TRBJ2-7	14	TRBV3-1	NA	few	TGTGCCAGCGCGGGTCCTCAGAGCTCCTACGAGCAGTACTTC	CASAGPQSSYEQYF
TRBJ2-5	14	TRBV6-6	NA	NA	TGTGCCAGCATTAACCAGGGGACGGCAGAGACCCAGTACTTC	CASINQGTAETQYF
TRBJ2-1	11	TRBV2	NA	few	TGTGCCAGCAGCCCCCAGGGTGATCCGTTCTTC	CASSPQGDPFF
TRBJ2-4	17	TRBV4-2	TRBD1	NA	TGTGCCAGCAGCCAAGATCCCCCCGAGGACAGGAGGAACATTCAGTACTTC	CASSQDPPEDRRNIQYF
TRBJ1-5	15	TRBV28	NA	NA	TGTGCCAGCAGTCCGTCGGACAGATCTAATCAGCCCCAGCATTTT	CASSPSDRSNQPQHF
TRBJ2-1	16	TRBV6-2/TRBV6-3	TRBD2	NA	TGTGCCAGCAGTTACCCGGGACTAGCGGGGGGAAATGAGCAGTTCTTC	CASSYPGLAGGNEQFF
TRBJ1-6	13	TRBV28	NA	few	TGTGCCAGCAACCAGGACGGACGGTCACCCCTCCACTTT	CASNQDGRSPLHF
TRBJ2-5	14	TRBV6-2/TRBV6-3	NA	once	TGTGCCAGCAGGCAGCCGAGGGGGGGAGAGACCCAGTACTTC	CASRQPRGGETQYF
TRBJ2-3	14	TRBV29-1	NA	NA	TGCAGCGTGGGGACACTTAGGACTACAGATACGCAGTATTTT	CSVGTLRTTDTQYF
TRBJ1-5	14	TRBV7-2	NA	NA	TGTGCCGGCAGCTTAGATCGTGGGGATCAGCCCCAGCATTTT	CAGSLDRGDQPQHF
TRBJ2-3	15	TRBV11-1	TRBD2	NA	TGTGCCAGCAGAATGACTAGCGGGGGAACGAGTACGCAGTATTTT	CASRMTSGGTSTQYF
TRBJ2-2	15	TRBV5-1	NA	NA	TGCGCCAGCAGCTTGGTAGGGGGACACACCGGGGAGCTGTTTTTT	CASSLVGGHTGELFF
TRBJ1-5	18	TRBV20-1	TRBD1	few	TGCAGTGCTGCGGGACTGGACAGGGCACTCCTCAGCGGTCAGCCCCAGCATTTT	CSAAGLDRALLSGQPQHF
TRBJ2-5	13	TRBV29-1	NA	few	TGCAGCGTTGGAGGGGTGGACGTAGAGACCCAGTACTTC	CSVGGVDVETQYF